Described below is a single T cell receptor beta chain sequence and its context. The data stem from a study of OX40 agonist ivuxolimab in advanced cancers. The cohort excluded patients with autoimmune disease history or systemic immunosuppression. Sampling of blood occurred at baseline, cycle 4 day 1, and cycle 7 day 1. The repertoire was sequenced with immunoSEQ multiplex PCR; TCRdb's copy has only in-frame clones and lacks some. The sample contains approximately 81,000 clones, 81% of which appear only once. This CDR3 comprises 15 residues. V was clipped by 3 bases and J by 8 bases; unmatched bases: 10. Per the germline V gene, CDR1 is SGDLS and CDR2 is YYNGEE.

This specimen was CD4+ or CD8+ T cells sorted from blood, taken in a trial of the OX40 agonist ivuxolimab. This chain joins TRBV9 and TRBJ1-5; 8 bases are shared with TRBD1. The clonotype originates from an adult with an advanced solid tumor such as melanoma, head and neck, liver or kidney cancer. The CDR3 sequence: CASSEGTGMGEPQHF. The CDR3 nucleotides are TGTGCCAGCAGCGAAGGGACAGGAATGGGCGAGCCCCAGCATTTT.